The 10 T cell receptor beta chains listed next were all sequenced from one sample in a study of cytomegalovirus exposure and HLA in healthy donors. The PCR was carried out with 60 Vbeta primers and 13 Jbeta primers. Clones were read by immunoSEQ multiplex PCR, and TCRdb kept only the in-frame ones, dropping some. The sample holds roughly 170,000 clones; about 79% are singletons and the top ten take 0.7% to 0.8%. Sequencing was carried out using PBMCs. The receptors were sampled from a female donor in good health and CMV-seronegative.

This chain uses TRBV21-1 with TRBJ2-7; TRBD2, the table's D call, was not compared with the DNA. TRBV21-1 is noted as a pseudogene. The CDR3 sequence is 17 residues long. CDR3 sequence (DNA): TGTGCCAGCAGCTCCCCTGCGCCGGGAAAGCTAAACTACGAGCAGTACTTC. This gives the protein CASSSPAPGKLNYEQYF.

The chain joins TRBV5-4 to TRBJ2-2; 9 bases agree with TRBD2. There are 15 residues in the CDR3. Unmatched junction bases numbered 3, after V lost 0 bases and J lost 6 bases. Germline V gives CDR1 SGHNT, CDR2 YYREEE (reference sequence). CDR3 in amino acids: CASSLARGGAGELFF. CDR3 bases: TGTGCCAGCAGCTTGGCGCGGGGGGGCGCCGGGGAGCTGTTTTTT.

The genes are TRBV7-9 and TRBJ2-1, with 8 bases aligning to TRBD2. Germline CDR1 SEHNR, CDR2 FQNEAQ (reference sequence). The CDR3 sequence is 16 residues long. Unmatched junction bases numbered 7, after V lost 2 bases and J lost 4 bases. The chain's CDR3 is CASSLKSGLGYNEQFF. CDR3 nucleotides: TGTGCCAGCAGCTTAAAGTCGGGACTAGGGTACAATGAGCAGTTCTTC.

This chain links TRBV2 with TRBJ2-3; D is uncertain. The germline V and J ends were trimmed by 4 bases and 1 base, with 12 bases remaining between them. Per germline, CDR1 SNHLY and CDR2 FYNNEI. The CDR3 is 15 amino acids. The CDR3 DNA follows: TGTGCCAGCAGTGTTCGGGTCATCCGCACAGATACGCAGTATTTT. Translating it yields CASSVRVIRTDTQYF.

The V and J genes are TRBV6-5 and TRBJ1-1; D possibly corresponds to TRBD1 (6 bases). The V gene lost 2 bases and the J gene lost 6 bases, with 7 bases spanning the gap. Germline CDR1 and CDR2: MNHEY and SVGAGI. This CDR3 is 12 amino acids long. The CDR3 DNA reads TGTGCCAGCAGTTACGGGGGCCCTGAAGCTTTCTTT. Its protein product is CASSYGGPEAFF.

The V call is TRBV6-1, the J call TRBJ2-2, with 7 bases that match TRBD2. This CDR3 is 14 amino acids long. CDR1 is MNHNS and CDR2 is SASEGT in the germline V gene. V lost 8 bases to trimming and J lost 4 bases; unmatched junction nucleotides: 7. The CDR3 sequence is CASREDRITGELFF. DNA of the CDR3: TGTGCCAGCCGGGAGGACCGGATCACCGGGGAGCTGTTTTTT.

This clone was observed a few times. This sequence joins TRBV15 and TRBJ2-1; 10 bases align to TRBD2. The CDR3 is 16 amino acids. The V segment lost 0 bases and the J segment 9 bases; nucleotides outside the gene matches: 8. Germline values: CDR1 LNHNV, CDR2 YYDKDF (reference sequence). Here the CDR3 DNA reads TGTGCCACCAGCAGAGATCTAGCGGGAGTAGGTAGTGAGCAGTTCTTC. This gives the protein CATSRDLAGVGSEQFF.

J is TRBJ1-2 and V is TRBV27, with 10 positions matching TRBD1. Trimming at V came to 5 bases and at J to 3 bases, leaving 6 bases not matched to a gene. Germline V gene data show CDR1 as MNHEY and CDR2 as SMNVEV (reference sequence). The CDR3 is 15 amino acids. The CDR3 reads CASSLRDRGDYGYTF. CDR3 coding DNA: TGTGCCAGCAGTCTCCGGGACAGGGGTGACTATGGCTACACCTTC.

Only a few counts were recorded for this clone. The J gene is TRBJ2-4, the V gene TRBV6-1, with 7 bases fitting TRBD1. Germline CDR1 is MNHNS and CDR2 is SASEGT. V lost 3 bases to trimming and J lost 8 bases; unmatched junction nucleotides: 10. This CDR3 spans 15 amino acids. As DNA, the CDR3 is TGTGCCAGCAGTGATTTTGAGGGGGCGTCGGACATTCAGTACTTC. It translates to CASSDFEGASDIQYF.

The chain recombines TRBV11-2 with TRBJ2-1; 7 bases agree with TRBD1. This CDR3 spans 19 amino acids. Germline-derived CDR1 and CDR2 are SGHAT and FQNNGV. Trimming at V came to 6 bases and at J to 0 bases, leaving 17 bases not matched to a gene. DNA of the CDR3: TGTGCCAGCAGACAACCCATTCCGCCGGACAGGAGCTCCTACAATGAGCAGTTCTTC. Protein: CASRQPIPPDRSSYNEQFF. Combining the CDR3 with reference TRBV11-2 and TRBJ2-1 gives the whole variable domain EAGVAQSPRYKIIEKRQSVAFWCNPISGHATLYWYQQILGQGPKLLIQFQNNGVVDDSQLPKDRFSAERLKGVDSTLKIQPAKLEDSAVYLCASRQPIPPDRSSYNEQFFGPGTRLTVL.